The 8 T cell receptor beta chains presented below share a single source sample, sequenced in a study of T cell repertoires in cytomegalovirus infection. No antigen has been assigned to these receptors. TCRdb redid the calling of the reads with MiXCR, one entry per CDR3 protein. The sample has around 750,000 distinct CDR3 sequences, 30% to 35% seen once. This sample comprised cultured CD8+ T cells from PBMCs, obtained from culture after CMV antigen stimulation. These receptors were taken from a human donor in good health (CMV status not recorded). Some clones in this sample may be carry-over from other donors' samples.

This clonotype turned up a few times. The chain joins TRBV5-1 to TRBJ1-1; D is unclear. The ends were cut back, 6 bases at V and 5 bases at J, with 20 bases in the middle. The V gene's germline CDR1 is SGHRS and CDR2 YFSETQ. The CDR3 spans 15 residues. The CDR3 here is CASTFALGSETEAFF. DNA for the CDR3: TGCGCCAGCACTTTCGCCCTTGGCAGTGAAACTGAAGCTTTCTTT.

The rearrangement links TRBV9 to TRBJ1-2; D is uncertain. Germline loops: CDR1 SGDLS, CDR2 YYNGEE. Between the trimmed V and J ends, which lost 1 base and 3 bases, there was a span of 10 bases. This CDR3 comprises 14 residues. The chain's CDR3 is CASSVISEDYGYTF. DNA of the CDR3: TGTGCCAGCAGCGTAATATCCGAGGACTATGGCTACACCTTC.

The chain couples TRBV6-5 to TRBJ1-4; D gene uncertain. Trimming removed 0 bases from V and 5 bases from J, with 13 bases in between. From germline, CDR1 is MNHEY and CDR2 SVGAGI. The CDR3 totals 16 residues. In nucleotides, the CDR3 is TGTGCCAGCAGTTACTCCTGGGGAGGACGAAATGAAAAACTGTTTTTT. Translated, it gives CASSYSWGGRNEKLFF.

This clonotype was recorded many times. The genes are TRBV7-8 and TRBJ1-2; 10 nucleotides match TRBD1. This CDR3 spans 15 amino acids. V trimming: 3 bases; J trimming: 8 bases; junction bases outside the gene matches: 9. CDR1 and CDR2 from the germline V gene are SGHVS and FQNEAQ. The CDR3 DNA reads TGTGCCAGCAGCTTCGGACAGGGGGTATTTAGAGGCTACACCTTC. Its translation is CASSFGQGVFRGYTF. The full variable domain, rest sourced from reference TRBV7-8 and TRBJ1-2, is GAGVSQSPRYKVAKRGQDVALRCDPISGHVSLFWYQQALGQGPEFLTYFQNEAQLDKSGLPSDRFFAERPEGSVSTLKIQRTQQEDSAVYLCASSFGQGVFRGYTFGSGTRLTVV.

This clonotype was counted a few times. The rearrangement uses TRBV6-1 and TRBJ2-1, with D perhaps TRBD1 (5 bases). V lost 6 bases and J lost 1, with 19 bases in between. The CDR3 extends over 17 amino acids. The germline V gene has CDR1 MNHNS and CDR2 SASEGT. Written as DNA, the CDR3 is TGTGCCAGCAGCCTCACCAGGGTGTCCCTTTCCTACAATGAGCAGTTCTTC. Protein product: CASSLTRVSLSYNEQFF.

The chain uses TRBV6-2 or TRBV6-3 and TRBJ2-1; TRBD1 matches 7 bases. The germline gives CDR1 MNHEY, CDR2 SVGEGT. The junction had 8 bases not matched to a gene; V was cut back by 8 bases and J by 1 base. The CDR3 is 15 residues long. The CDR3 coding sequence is TGTGCCAGCGAAGGGGGCTTGGGATCCTACAATGAGCAGTTCTTC. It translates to CASEGGLGSYNEQFF.

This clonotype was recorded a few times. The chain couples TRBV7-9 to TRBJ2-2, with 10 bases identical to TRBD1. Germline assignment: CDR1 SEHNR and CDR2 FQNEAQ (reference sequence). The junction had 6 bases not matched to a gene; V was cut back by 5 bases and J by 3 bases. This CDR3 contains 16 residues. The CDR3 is CASSPFDRGHTGELFF. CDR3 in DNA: TGTGCCAGCAGCCCCTTCGACAGGGGGCACACCGGGGAGCTGTTTTTT. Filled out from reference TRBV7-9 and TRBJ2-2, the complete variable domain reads DTGVSQNPRHKITKRGQNVTFRCDPISEHNRLYWYRQTLGQGPEFLTYFQNEAQLEKSRLLSDRFSAERPKGSFSTLEIQRTEQGDSAMYLCASSPFDRGHTGELFFGEGSRLTVL.

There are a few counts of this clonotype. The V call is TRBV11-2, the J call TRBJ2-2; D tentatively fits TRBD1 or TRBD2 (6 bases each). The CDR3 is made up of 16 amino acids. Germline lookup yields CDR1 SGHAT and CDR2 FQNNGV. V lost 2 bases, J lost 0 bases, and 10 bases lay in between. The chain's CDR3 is CASSLYREANTGELFF. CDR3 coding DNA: TGTGCCAGCAGCTTATACAGGGAGGCGAACACCGGGGAGCTGTTTTTT.